Detailed here is one T cell receptor beta chain. The germline CDR1 and CDR2 sequences are DFQATT and SNEGSKA (reference sequence). The CDR3 consists of 14 residues. V lost 6 bases, J lost 7 bases, and 15 bases stayed unmatched. Through a sample-barcoded 5' primer and a J-beta primer mix, a second PCR was run for about 6 to 11 cycles. TCRdb ran MiXCR on the 5' RACE reads and lists one entry per CDR3 protein. Among 1.5 million to 2 million distinct CDR3 sequences, roughly 32% were seen once, and the ten largest hold approximately 10%. Each of the donors had roughly 9.1 milliliters of peripheral blood drawn into EDTA-treated Vacutainer tubes. The data derive from a study of blood T cells in healthy people across ages.

The J gene is TRBJ2-7, the V gene TRBV20-1; 7 bases match TRBD2. Sequences were obtained from blood. This TCR derives from a woman aged 25 to 39 in good health. The CDR3 here is CSADDKWTSLEQYF. CDR3 coding DNA: TGCAGTGCCGACGACAAATGGACTAGTCTTGAGCAGTACTTC.